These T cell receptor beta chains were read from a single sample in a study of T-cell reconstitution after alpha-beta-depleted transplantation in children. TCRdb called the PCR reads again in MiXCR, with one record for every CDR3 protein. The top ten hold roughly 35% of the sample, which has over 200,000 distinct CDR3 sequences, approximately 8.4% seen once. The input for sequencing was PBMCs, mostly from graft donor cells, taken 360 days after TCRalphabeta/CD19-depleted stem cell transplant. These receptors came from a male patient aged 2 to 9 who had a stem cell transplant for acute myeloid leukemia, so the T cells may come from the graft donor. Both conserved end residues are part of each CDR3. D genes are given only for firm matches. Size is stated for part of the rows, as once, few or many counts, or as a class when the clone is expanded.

DNA: TGCAGTGTTTCTGGTGGGATGGTCTCACCCCTCCACTTT
CDR3: CSVSGGMVSPLHF
size: NA
J: TRBJ1-6
V: TRBV20-1
D: NA

DNA: TGCGCCAGCAGCCAAGAAGCTGGGGCCAACGTCCTGACTTTC
CDR3: CASSQEAGANVLTF
size: NA
J: TRBJ2-6
V: TRBV4-3
D: NA

DNA: TGTGCCAGCAGCTCAGGACTAGCGGGAGGTGTAGGCGAGCAGTACTTC
CDR3: CASSSGLAGGVGEQYF
size: NA
J: TRBJ2-7
V: TRBV7-2
D: TRBD2

DNA: TGTGCCAGTAGTATCAACAGGGGCACTGAAGCTTTCTTT
CDR3: CASSINRGTEAFF
size: few
J: TRBJ1-1
V: TRBV19
D: TRBD1

DNA: TGTGCCAGCAGCTTATCCCTCTATAATTCACCCCTCCACTTT
CDR3: CASSLSLYNSPLHF
size: few
J: TRBJ1-6
V: TRBV7-6
D: NA

DNA: TGTGCCAGCAGTTCTGGGGACGAGACCCAGTACTTC
CDR3: CASSSGDETQYF
size: NA
J: TRBJ2-5
V: TRBV12-3/TRBV12-4
D: NA

DNA: TGTGCCATCAGTGAGTGGTACCCCGGAAGGTATTCACCCCTCCACTTT
CDR3: CAISEWYPGRYSPLHF
size: NA
J: TRBJ1-6
V: TRBV10-3
D: NA

DNA: TGTGCCAGCAGCCTCCGGACGGAGAACACTGAAGCTTTCTTT
CDR3: CASSLRTENTEAFF
size: many
J: TRBJ1-1
V: TRBV12-3/TRBV12-4
D: NA

DNA: TGCAGCGGGAGGGACACAGATACGCAGTATTTT
CDR3: CSGRDTDTQYF
size: few
J: TRBJ2-3
V: TRBV29-1
D: NA

DNA: TGTGCCAGCACCCTACGGGGTTGGACTGAAGCTTTCTTT
CDR3: CASTLRGWTEAFF
size: NA
J: TRBJ1-1
V: TRBV12-3/TRBV12-4
D: NA

DNA: TGCGCCAGCAGCCCAGGACAGCTCAATCAGCCCCAGCATTTT
CDR3: CASSPGQLNQPQHF
size: few
J: TRBJ1-5
V: TRBV5-1
D: NA

DNA: TGTGCCAGCAGCTTAAAGGAGGCGCGGGGAAGCTCCTACAATGAGCAGTTCTTC
CDR3: CASSLKEARGSSYNEQFF
size: NA
J: TRBJ2-1
V: TRBV7-3
D: NA

DNA: TGCAGTGCTAGAAGTCCCCTCGAGCCCTACAATGAGCAGTTCTTC
CDR3: CSARSPLEPYNEQFF
size: many
J: TRBJ2-1
V: TRBV20-1
D: NA

DNA: TGCGCCAGCAGCTTGGTTATTAGGGGAGGTGACTATGGCTACACCTTC
CDR3: CASSLVIRGGDYGYTF
size: few
J: TRBJ1-2
V: TRBV5-1
D: NA

DNA: TGCAGTGCTAGAGACGATTTGTATGGCTACACCTTC
CDR3: CSARDDLYGYTF
size: NA
J: TRBJ1-2
V: TRBV20-1
D: NA

DNA: TGCAGTGCGCACCTAGCGGGGGCCCATACGCAGTATTTT
CDR3: CSAHLAGAHTQYF
size: NA
J: TRBJ2-3
V: TRBV20-1
D: TRBD2

DNA: TGCAGTGCTAGCGTCCACCGGACCATCAATTCACCCCTCCACTTT
CDR3: CSASVHRTINSPLHF
size: NA
J: TRBJ1-6
V: TRBV20-1
D: NA

DNA: TGCAGTGCTAGAGTCCGGGACCTGCGGTATGGCTACACCTTC
CDR3: CSARVRDLRYGYTF
size: NA
J: TRBJ1-2
V: TRBV20-1
D: NA

DNA: TGTGCCTGGAGTGTTGGGTCCCAAGAGACCCAGTACTTC
CDR3: CAWSVGSQETQYF
size: NA
J: TRBJ2-5
V: TRBV30
D: NA

DNA: TGCTGCGTTGAGGTGCCCCGGGGGGACATTCAGTACTTC
CDR3: CCVEVPRGDIQYF
size: once
J: TRBJ2-4
V: TRBV29-1
D: TRBD2

DNA: TGTGCCAGCAGCCAAGCCTTTGACAGGGGTTCCTACGAGCAGTACTTC
CDR3: CASSQAFDRGSYEQYF
size: many
J: TRBJ2-7
V: TRBV4-2
D: TRBD1

DNA: TGTGCCAGCAGTATCACCCGGACAGGGCCCCACGAGCAGTACTTC
CDR3: CASSITRTGPHEQYF
size: few
J: TRBJ2-7
V: TRBV27
D: TRBD1

DNA: TGCAGCGTTGGGACTAGCGGGAGGGATGTGAATGAGCAGTTCTTC
CDR3: CSVGTSGRDVNEQFF
size: NA
J: TRBJ2-1
V: TRBV29-1
D: TRBD2

DNA: TGTGCCAGCAGCGTTAAGACAGGGGAAGCTACTGAAGCTTTCTTT
CDR3: CASSVKTGEATEAFF
size: many
J: TRBJ1-1
V: TRBV9
D: TRBD1

DNA: TGTGCCAGCAGCCAAGAAGGGACCTACGAGCAGTACTTC
CDR3: CASSQEGTYEQYF
size: many
J: TRBJ2-7
V: TRBV3-1
D: NA

DNA: TGCAGGGTAAGGGGGGGAGGTTCGTGGAACACTGAAGCTTTCTTT
CDR3: CRVRGGGSWNTEAFF
size: NA
J: TRBJ1-1
V: TRBV20-1
D: NA

DNA: TGCAGTGCTAGAGTGGGGGGGAAATCTGGGGCCAACGTCCTGACTTTC
CDR3: CSARVGGKSGANVLTF
size: many
J: TRBJ2-6
V: TRBV20-1
D: TRBD2

DNA: TGCAGTGCTAGGGGGGATTCTGGGGCCAACGTCCTGACTTTC
CDR3: CSARGDSGANVLTF
size: NA
J: TRBJ2-6
V: TRBV20-1
D: NA

DNA: TGCAGCGTCCAGGGACAGGGCACCCACAATGAGCAGTTCTTC
CDR3: CSVQGQGTHNEQFF
size: few
J: TRBJ2-1
V: TRBV29-1
D: TRBD1

DNA: TGCGCCAGCAGCCAAGAGGGGTTTCCTAATGAAAAACTGTTTTTT
CDR3: CASSQEGFPNEKLFF
size: many
J: TRBJ1-4
V: TRBV4-3
D: NA

DNA: TGTGCCATCGGACGGGCGGCGCAGTTCTTC
CDR3: CAIGRAAQFF
size: many
J: TRBJ2-1
V: TRBV10-3
D: NA

DNA: TGTGCCTGCAGAAGACGGGGGGCCTCATACCTAGGGAGCACAGATACGCAGTATTTT
CDR3: CACRRRGASYLGSTDTQYF
size: NA
J: TRBJ2-3
V: TRBV3-1
D: NA

DNA: TGTGCCAGCAGGTGGACTAGCGGGGTGATCGGGGAGCTGTTTTTT
CDR3: CASRWTSGVIGELFF
size: many
J: TRBJ2-2
V: TRBV12-3/TRBV12-4
D: TRBD2

DNA: TGTGCCAGGCCCGGCAGGCCTAACACCGGGGAGCTGTTTTTT
CDR3: CARPGRPNTGELFF
size: many
J: TRBJ2-2
V: TRBV12-3/TRBV12-4
D: NA

DNA: TGTGCCAGCAGTTACAGCTGGCGGGATTCCTACGAGCAGTACTTC
CDR3: CASSYSWRDSYEQYF
size: few
J: TRBJ2-7
V: TRBV6-5
D: NA

DNA: TGCGCCACCAAATCTGGGGCCAACGTCCTGACTTTC
CDR3: CATKSGANVLTF
size: many
J: TRBJ2-6
V: TRBV5-1
D: NA

DNA: TGTGCCAGCAGCCCGCAGGGAGAGACCCAGTACTTC
CDR3: CASSPQGETQYF
size: NA
J: TRBJ2-5
V: TRBV7-9
D: NA

DNA: TGTGCCAGCAGTTTCCGGACTAGCGGGGTGAACACCGGGGAGCTGTTTTTT
CDR3: CASSFRTSGVNTGELFF
size: NA
J: TRBJ2-2
V: TRBV12-3/TRBV12-4
D: TRBD2

DNA: TGCAGTGCCCGGACTAGCGGGTTGAACACCGGGGAGCTGTTTTTT
CDR3: CSARTSGLNTGELFF
size: many
J: TRBJ2-2
V: TRBV20-1
D: TRBD2

DNA: TGCGCCAGCAGCGCGGGACAGTATAGCTGGCTCGAAGCTTTCTTT
CDR3: CASSAGQYSWLEAFF
size: NA
J: TRBJ1-1
V: TRBV5-1
D: TRBD1

DNA: TGTGCCAGCAGTTTGAGAGGGGGCCCCTACAATGAGCAGTTCTTC
CDR3: CASSLRGGPYNEQFF
size: few
J: TRBJ2-1
V: TRBV12-3/TRBV12-4
D: TRBD1

DNA: TGCAGTGCTGGCCCTGTCCACTTAAGGCAGTACTTC
CDR3: CSAGPVHLRQYF
size: many
J: TRBJ2-7
V: TRBV20-1
D: NA

DNA: TGCGCCAGCTTCACCCCGGGGTCCGGCTATGGCTACACCTTC
CDR3: CASFTPGSGYGYTF
size: few
J: TRBJ1-2
V: TRBV5-1
D: NA

DNA: TGTGCCAGCAGCTTGGGACTCCGGGGCGCAGATACGCAGTATTTT
CDR3: CASSLGLRGADTQYF
size: many
J: TRBJ2-3
V: TRBV5-8
D: NA

DNA: TGCGCCAGCAGCGTACCGGGATCGACACCCTACAATGAGCAGTTCTTC
CDR3: CASSVPGSTPYNEQFF
size: NA
J: TRBJ2-1
V: TRBV5-1
D: NA

DNA: TGTGCCACCAGCAGAGATGCGGCCCAGCCCCAGCATTTT
CDR3: CATSRDAAQPQHF
size: NA
J: TRBJ1-5
V: TRBV15
D: NA

DNA: TGTGCCACCAGTGATACTAGCGGGAACTCCTACAATGAGCAGTTCTTC
CDR3: CATSDTSGNSYNEQFF
size: many
J: TRBJ2-1
V: TRBV24-1
D: TRBD2

DNA: TGTGCCAGCAGTTCGACAGGGTTAACCTACGAGCAGTACTTC
CDR3: CASSSTGLTYEQYF
size: few
J: TRBJ2-7
V: TRBV6-2/TRBV6-3
D: TRBD1

DNA: TGTGCCAGCAGCTCTAACGGACACGAGCAGTACTTC
CDR3: CASSSNGHEQYF
size: NA
J: TRBJ2-7
V: TRBV7-2
D: NA

DNA: TGTGCCAGCAGTGCCCGGACAGAGTATGAAAAACTGTTTTTT
CDR3: CASSARTEYEKLFF
size: many
J: TRBJ1-4
V: TRBV28
D: NA

DNA: TGTGCCAGCTCACCACAAATAGGGGCGACTTATGAAGCTTTCTTT
CDR3: CASSPQIGATYEAFF
size: NA
J: TRBJ1-1
V: TRBV18
D: NA

DNA: TGTGCCAGCAGATATAGGTTGGTGCTAGCTTCCACCGGGGAGCTGTTTTTT
CDR3: CASRYRLVLASTGELFF
size: NA
J: TRBJ2-2
V: TRBV2
D: NA

DNA: TGCAGTGCTAGAGGCCGTCCTATAGCGGGAGCTCTGGAAGAGACCCAGTACTTC
CDR3: CSARGRPIAGALEETQYF
size: few
J: TRBJ2-5
V: TRBV20-1
D: TRBD2

DNA: TGTGCCAGCAGCGCCCGGGACAGGGGTGGTTCAGATACGCAGTATTTT
CDR3: CASSARDRGGSDTQYF
size: NA
J: TRBJ2-3
V: TRBV11-2
D: TRBD1

DNA: TGCAGCGTTGAGGTAGCGGGGCAAGAGACCCAGTACTTC
CDR3: CSVEVAGQETQYF
size: few
J: TRBJ2-5
V: TRBV29-1
D: TRBD2

DNA: TGCAGCGGAACGCGGGCCGACATGGCGTATTTT
CDR3: CSGTRADMAYF
size: few
J: TRBJ2-3
V: TRBV29-1
D: NA

DNA: TGTGCCAGCAGTTACTCACCGACTTTGCTCGGGGAGCTGTTTTTT
CDR3: CASSYSPTLLGELFF
size: many
J: TRBJ2-2
V: TRBV6-5
D: NA